These T cell receptor beta chains were read from a single sample in a study of cytomegalovirus exposure and HLA in healthy donors. Profiled with immunoSEQ multiplex PCR; TCRdb holds only in-frame clones, not every one. This sample has about 190,000 clones; more than 65% occur once, and the top ten carry around 3.2%. Sequenced material: PBMCs. The receptors were gathered from a woman in her twenties or thirties in good health and CMV-seropositive. Both conserved end residues are part of each CDR3. Fields, in order: D gene, V gene, clone size, J gene, CDR3 protein, CDR3 DNA. The D gene is left open where the match is weak. Clone size appears in some rows only: once, few, many, or a class for an expanded clone.

>TRBD1|TRBV2|NA|TRBJ1-6
CASSSGTANSPLHF
TGTGCCAGCTCCTCCGGGACAGCTAATTCACCCCTCCACTTT
>NA|TRBV11-2|few|TRBJ1-3
CASSLGGHLSGNTIYF
TGTGCCAGCAGCTTAGGGGGACATCTCTCTGGAAACACCATATATTTT
>TRBD1|TRBV11-2|NA|TRBJ2-7
CASSLDRGNEQYF
TGTGCCAGCAGCCTAGACAGGGGAAACGAGCAGTACTTC
>TRBD2|TRBV11-2|NA|TRBJ2-7
CASSSGRARVEQYF
TGTGCCAGCAGCAGCGGGAGGGCCAGGGTCGAGCAGTACTTC
>TRBD2|TRBV7-9|NA|TRBJ2-7
CASSLAPSGKYF
TGTGCCAGCAGCTTAGCGCCCAGCGGGAAGTACTTC
>NA|TRBV6-5|NA|TRBJ2-7
CASSYGGRGEQYF
TGTGCCAGCAGTTACGGGGGGAGAGGCGAGCAGTACTTC
>TRBD1|TRBV28|NA|TRBJ1-3
CASRTGVSGNTIYF
TGTGCCAGCAGGACAGGGGTCTCTGGAAACACCATATATTTT
>TRBD2|TRBV9|NA|TRBJ2-2
CASSVEGAGGPGELFF
TGTGCCAGCAGCGTAGAAGGGGCGGGAGGGCCCGGGGAGCTGTTTTTT
>TRBD2|TRBV7-9|NA|TRBJ2-7
CSSSISGDSYEQYF
TGTTCCAGCAGCATTAGCGGGGACTCCTACGAGCAGTACTTC
>NA|TRBV5-1|NA|TRBJ1-1
CASSLEGAEAFF
TGCGCCAGCAGCTTGGAAGGGGCTGAAGCTTTCTTT
>NA|TRBV5-5|NA|TRBJ1-3
CASSFWAASGNTIYF
TGTGCCAGCAGCTTCTGGGCAGCCTCTGGAAACACCATATATTTT
>NA|TRBV4-2|NA|TRBJ1-5
CASSQGDRSPNQPQHF
TGTGCCAGCAGCCAAGGCGATAGGAGTCCAAATCAGCCCCAGCATTTT
>NA|TRBV18|NA|TRBJ2-1
CASSPPYVSNEQFF
TGTGCCAGCTCACCACCGTATGTGAGCAATGAGCAGTTCTTC
>TRBD2|TRBV6-5|NA|TRBJ2-5
CASSYSSVGGWTQYF
TGTGCCAGCAGTTACTCGAGCGTGGGAGGGTGGACCCAGTACTTC
>TRBD1|TRBV6-1|NA|TRBJ2-7
CASSVQGDSYEQYF
TGTGCCAGCAGCGTACAGGGGGACTCCTACGAGCAGTACTTC
>TRBD1|TRBV5-1|few|TRBJ2-6
CASSLAGQASGSGANVLTF
TGCGCCAGCAGCTTGGCGGGACAGGCTTCGGGTTCTGGGGCCAACGTCCTGACTTTC
>NA|TRBV21-1|NA|TRBJ2-3
CASSKEGLAGPTDTQYF
TGTGCCAGCAGCAAAGAAGGACTAGCGGGCCCCACAGATACGCAGTATTTT
>NA|TRBV27|NA|TRBJ2-7
CASRPLDSLPYEQYF
TGTGCCAGCAGACCCCTAGACAGCCTCCCGTACGAGCAGTACTTC
>NA|TRBV5-1|NA|TRBJ2-7
CASSPPSDEQYF
TGCGCCAGCAGCCCGCCTAGCGACGAGCAGTACTTC
>TRBD1|TRBV29-1|NA|TRBJ2-7
CSVGDRATSYEQYF
TGCAGCGTGGGGGACAGGGCCACCTCCTACGAGCAGTACTTC
>TRBD1|TRBV5-4|NA|TRBJ2-1
CASSAYRGTEQFF
TGTGCCAGCAGCGCCTACAGGGGGACTGAGCAGTTCTTC
>NA|TRBV5-6|NA|TRBJ2-7
CASSLGPRDSYEQYF
TGTGCCAGCAGCTTGGGGCCCCGGGACTCCTACGAGCAGTACTTC
>TRBD2|TRBV10-3|NA|TRBJ2-1
CAITQGTSVTEQFF
TGTGCCATTACCCAGGGGACTAGCGTTACTGAGCAGTTCTTC
>NA|TRBV2|few|TRBJ2-7
CASSVGLGEQYF
TGTGCCAGCAGTGTGGGACTTGGGGAGCAGTACTTC
>NA|TRBV27|NA|TRBJ1-1
CASSFRLNTEAFF
TGTGCCAGCAGTTTCAGGCTGAACACTGAAGCTTTCTTT
>TRBD1|TRBV6-1|few|TRBJ1-2
CASRGTGGLGYTF
TGTGCCAGCAGGGGGACAGGGGGCCTTGGCTACACCTTC
>NA|TRBV6-5|NA|TRBJ2-1
CASSPGLLRYNEQFF
TGTGCCAGCAGTCCGGGACTCCTACGTTACAATGAGCAGTTCTTC
>TRBD1|TRBV27|NA|TRBJ1-1
CASGTQGAMGTEAFF
TGTGCCAGCGGCACTCAGGGGGCTATGGGCACTGAAGCTTTCTTT
>NA|TRBV19|few|TRBJ2-1
CASSSTANEQFF
TGTGCCAGTAGTTCAACAGCTAATGAGCAGTTCTTC
>TRBD2|TRBV6-1|NA|TRBJ2-5
CASSGLSGTHQETQYF
TGTGCCAGCAGTGGACTTAGCGGGACTCATCAAGAGACCCAGTACTTC
>NA|TRBV11-2|NA|TRBJ2-1
CASSPQTPAYNEQFF
TGTGCCAGCAGCCCTCAAACACCAGCCTACAATGAGCAGTTCTTC
>TRBD1|TRBV4-2|few|TRBJ2-5
CASSQTGTELQETQYF
TGTGCCAGCAGCCAAACCGGGACAGAGTTACAAGAGACCCAGTACTTC
>TRBD2|TRBV28|once|TRBJ2-3
CASSLLYVGLALRDTQYF
TGTGCCAGCAGTTTACTATACGTAGGACTAGCTCTTCGCGATACGCAGTATTTT
>TRBD1|TRBV14|NA|TRBJ1-1
CASSLRTGRNTEAFF
TGTGCCAGCAGCCTTCGGACAGGGAGGAACACTGAAGCTTTCTTT
>NA|TRBV6-1|NA|TRBJ2-7
CASSVMTPYEQYF
TGTGCCAGCAGTGTCATGACACCTTACGAGCAGTACTTC
>NA|TRBV2|NA|TRBJ2-7
CASSEQQVIYEQYF
TGTGCCAGCAGTGAACAACAGGTGATCTACGAGCAGTACTTC
>NA|TRBV29-1|once|TRBJ2-1
CSVEDGAGRVYEQFF
TGCAGCGTTGAAGATGGGGCGGGAAGGGTCTATGAGCAGTTCTTC
>NA|TRBV11-1|NA|TRBJ1-3
CASSGADSSSGNTIYF
TGTGCCAGCAGCGGTGCCGACTCAAGCTCTGGAAACACCATATATTTT
>TRBD2|TRBV6-4|NA|TRBJ2-1
CASSDSMKREVGEQFF
TGTGCCAGCAGTGACTCGATGAAGCGGGAGGTGGGGGAGCAGTTCTTC
>NA|TRBV7-9|once|TRBJ2-1
CASSVILDEQFF
TGTGCCAGCAGCGTAATTCTTGATGAGCAGTTCTTC
>TRBD1|TRBV5-6|NA|TRBJ2-7
CASWGWTGVPYEQYF
TGTGCCAGCTGGGGGTGGACAGGGGTCCCCTACGAGCAGTACTTC
>TRBD2|TRBV7-8|NA|TRBJ2-7
CASRKAGTSGEQYF
TGTGCCAGCAGAAAGGCCGGGACTAGCGGCGAGCAGTACTTC
>TRBD2|TRBV7-9|NA|TRBJ2-1
CASSRGGNNEQFF
TGTGCCAGCAGCCGGGGGGGTAACAATGAGCAGTTCTTC
>TRBD2|TRBV27|NA|TRBJ2-5
CASSLNPSGTETQYF
TGTGCCAGCAGTTTAAATCCTAGCGGGACTGAGACCCAGTACTTC
>NA|TRBV25-1|NA|TRBJ2-1
CASSDPEQGPYNEQFF
TGTGCCAGCAGTGATCCCGAACAGGGTCCCTACAATGAGCAGTTCTTC
>TRBD1|TRBV10-3|NA|TRBJ2-7
CAISRQGDEQYF
TGTGCCATCAGCAGGCAGGGGGACGAGCAGTACTTC
>NA|TRBV7-2|NA|TRBJ1-2
CASSLEAGNDNYGYTF
TGTGCCAGCAGCTTAGAGGCGGGGAACGATAACTATGGCTACACCTTC
>TRBD1|TRBV4-1|NA|TRBJ1-2
CASRSNPDRGYGYTF
TGCGCCAGCAGATCTAACCCGGACAGGGGATATGGCTACACCTTC
>TRBD2|TRBV2|once|TRBJ2-2
CARGKGLANTGELFF
TGTGCCAGGGGGAAGGGACTAGCAAACACCGGGGAGCTGTTTTTT
>TRBD2|TRBV7-6|NA|TRBJ2-7
CASSLEAGAQYEQYF
TGTGCCAGCAGCTTAGAAGCGGGAGCACAGTACGAGCAGTACTTC
>TRBD2|TRBV10-2|NA|TRBJ2-7
CASGGLAGGNYEQYF
TGCGCCAGCGGGGGACTAGCGGGAGGAAACTACGAGCAGTACTTC
>TRBD1|TRBV2|NA|TRBJ2-2
CASSHTWTGGANTGELFF
TGTGCCAGCAGTCATACCTGGACAGGGGGCGCGAACACCGGGGAGCTGTTTTTT
>TRBD2|TRBV6-4|few|TRBJ2-3
CASGAGDGTDTQYF
TGTGCCAGCGGAGCGGGAGACGGGACAGATACGCAGTATTTT
>NA|TRBV29-1|NA|TRBJ2-3
CSVETGMGTDTQYF
TGCAGCGTTGAAACAGGGATGGGCACAGATACGCAGTATTTT